These 16 T cell receptor beta chains were all obtained from the same sample, sequenced in a study of blood T cell repertoires in COVID-19. Method: immunoSEQ multiplex PCR; TCRdb's copy keeps in-frame clones and lacks some. The profile shows around 470,000 clones, around 91% of them singletons. Sequences were obtained from PBMCs or T cells enriched from blood (not recorded which). Receptors originate from a man aged 18 to 29 who had recovered from COVID-19.

This clone came up a few times. The V call is TRBV6-5, the J call TRBJ1-2; 8 nucleotides agree with TRBD1. The CDR3 length is 13 residues. The V and J ends lost 5 bases and 2 bases, in that order; junction bases with no gene match: 1. Germline CDR1 and CDR2: MNHEY and SVGAGI. The CDR3 DNA is TGTGCCAGCAGTAGACAGGGGAACTATGGCTACACCTTC. It is translated as CASSRQGNYGYTF.

This chain connects TRBV27 to TRBJ1-1, with D possibly being TRBD1 (5 bases). This CDR3 has 16 residues. V lost 6 bases and J lost 4, with 21 bases in between. Germline V CDR1 and CDR2: MNHEY, SMNVEV (reference sequence). Written as DNA, the CDR3 is TGTGCCAGCAGCCACGATAAAGGGTTTAGGGGCACTGAAGCTTTCTTT. Amino acid sequence: CASSHDKGFRGTEAFF.

The chain recombines TRBV18 with TRBJ1-1; D gene unclear. Germline assignment: CDR1 KGHSH and CDR2 LQKENI. The CDR3 totals 13 residues. Trimming took off 2 bases at V and 4 bases at J, with 8 bases between the two ends. The CDR3 DNA follows: TGTGCCAGCTCACCAAGTTCAGGCACTGAAGCTTTCTTT. Its protein is CASSPSSGTEAFF.

This sequence joins TRBV7-9 and TRBJ1-3; D might be TRBD1 (5 bases). Germline lookup yields CDR1 SEHNR and CDR2 FQNEAQ (reference sequence). V gave up 5 bases and J gave up 4 bases, with 15 bases separating them. The CDR3 contains 15 residues. CDR3 nucleotides: TGTGCCAGCAGCCCCAAGTGGCAGGGAGGAAACACCATATATTTT. Protein: CASSPKWQGGNTIYF.

The chain links TRBV5-5 to TRBJ2-2; unclear D gene. CDR1 is SGHKS and CDR2 is YYEKEE in the germline V gene (reference sequence). Trimming pared 7 bases from V and 1 base from J, leaving 8 bases between. The CDR3 has 13 amino acids. The DNA for the CDR3 is TGTGCCAGCGCGCCCGTGAACACCGGGGAGCTGTTTTTT. This sequence encodes CASAPVNTGELFF.

The rearrangement uses TRBV5-1 and TRBJ1-2; D remains ambiguous. Looked up from germline, CDR1 is SGHRS and CDR2 is YFSETQ. The CDR3 spans 15 residues. Trimming removed 2 bases from V and 0 bases from J, with 11 bases in between. The CDR3 nucleotides are TGCGCCAGCAGCTTTGAGGTGGTAGCTAACTATGGCTACACCTTC. Protein sequence: CASSFEVVANYGYTF.

As for this clone: The same CDR3 can be traced to other DNA sequences in this sample. J is TRBJ2-1 and V is TRBV5-1; a possible D gene is TRBD2 (6 bases). This CDR3 is built from 16 residues. V was clipped by 0 bases and J by 9 bases, with 19 bases between them. The germline CDR1 and CDR2 sequences are SGHRS and YFSETQ. CDR3 sequence (DNA): TGCGCCAGCAGCTTGGAAGCTGGAGGGAGCTCTAGTGAGCAGTTCTTC. Its protein product is CASSLEAGGSSSEQFF.

J is TRBJ1-1 and V is TRBV7-9; D is possibly TRBD1 (5 bases). This CDR3 is 14 amino acids long. Germline CDR1 and CDR2: SEHNR and FQNEAQ (reference sequence). The V end was cut by 2 bases, the J end by 6 bases, with 13 bases between. The CDR3 nucleotides read TGTGCCAGCAGCTTAATGACACAGGCCCCTGAAGCTTTCTTT. Translation: CASSLMTQAPEAFF.

The chain joins TRBV5-1 to TRBJ1-3; 9 bases are a match to TRBD1. The germline V gene encodes CDR1 SGHRS and CDR2 YFSETQ. The junction had 7 bases not matched to a gene; V was cut back by 0 bases and J by 0 bases. CDR3 length: 18 residues. The CDR3 loop is CASSLAGTGHSSGNTIYF. CDR3 DNA: TGCGCCAGCAGCTTGGCCGGGACAGGGCACTCCTCTGGAAACACCATATATTTT. The complete variable domain, with remaining parts taken from reference TRBV5-1 and TRBJ1-3, reads KAGVTQTPRYLIKTRGQQVTLSCSPISGHRSVSWYQQTPGQGLQFLFEYFSETQRNKGNFPGRFSGRQFSNSRSEMNVSTLELGDSALYLCASSLAGTGHSSGNTIYFGEGSWLTVV.

The chain recombines TRBV11-2 with TRBJ2-3; 10 bases are a match to TRBD1. The ends lost 0 bases at V and 11 bases at J; junction bases unmatched: 23. The CDR3 extends over 20 amino acids. In germline, CDR1 is SGHAT, CDR2 FQNNGV. The CDR3 DNA is TGTGCCAGCAGCTTAGATTGGGAGGACAGGGGGATGCCCCTCCACTCGTGGCAGTATTTT. Its translation is CASSLDWEDRGMPLHSWQYF.

The rearrangement links TRBV7-3 to TRBJ1-1; 10 bases are a match to TRBD1. The V and J ends lost 4 bases and 1 base, in that order; junction bases with no gene match: 3. Germline-derived CDR1 and CDR2 are SGHTA and FQGTGA. The CDR3 spans 15 residues. The CDR3 region has the DNA TGTGCCAGCAGCTCGGACAGGGGGAGGAACACTGAAGCTTTCTTT. Translation: CASSSDRGRNTEAFF.

This clone was detected once. The chain joins TRBV5-1 to TRBJ1-2; TRBD1 agrees at 10 bases. Germline lookup yields CDR1 SGHRS and CDR2 YFSETQ. The CDR3 is made up of 16 amino acids. Unmatched junction bases numbered 6, after V lost 0 bases and J lost 4 bases. The CDR3 loop reads CASSLVGTGAFYGYTF. The CDR3 coding sequence is TGCGCCAGCAGCTTGGTCGGGACAGGGGCGTTCTATGGCTACACCTTC.

The chain couples TRBV5-4 to TRBJ1-2; D uncertain. This CDR3 has 16 residues. Trimming stripped 2 bases from V and 1 base from J, with 15 bases between. Germline CDR1 is SGHNT and CDR2 is YYREEE (reference sequence). CDR3 sequence: CASSFQFQESNYGYTF. The CDR3 nucleotides read TGTGCCAGCAGCTTTCAGTTCCAGGAAAGTAACTATGGCTACACCTTC.

The genes are TRBV27 and TRBJ2-7, with 10 bases identical to TRBD2. The CDR3 loop spans 14 amino acids. CDR1 MNHEY and CDR2 SMNVEV come from the germline V gene (reference sequence). V shed 2 bases and J 3 bases; nucleotides not matched to a gene: 1. CDR3 sequence reads: CASSLEREGYEQYF. CDR3 nucleotide sequence: TGTGCCAGCAGTTTAGAGCGGGAGGGCTACGAGCAGTACTTC.

The rearrangement links TRBV5-1 to TRBJ2-7; TRBD1 matches 8 bases. The CDR3 loop spans 14 amino acids. Germline V lookup: CDR1 SGHRS, CDR2 YFSETQ. V was pared by 2 bases and J by 6 bases, with 7 bases of the junction left unmatched. As DNA, the CDR3 is TGCGCCAGCAGCTTCGGGACAGGCCTCTTCGAGCAGTACTTC. Protein product: CASSFGTGLFEQYF.

The genes are TRBV10-2 and TRBJ1-6; the match to TRBD1 covers 9 bases. The germline CDR1 and CDR2 sequences are WSHSY and SAAADI. J lost 9 bases, V lost 10 bases, and 10 bases had no gene match. The CDR3 is 14 amino acids. The DNA for the CDR3 is TGCGCCACCTATCCGGGACAGGGTATTTCACCCCTCCACTTT. Protein: CATYPGQGISPLHF.